This T cell receptor (beta chain) originates from a study of graft-versus-host responses after intestinal transplantation. Study overall: Grafts were multivisceral, liver-intestinal, or isolated intestinal. The study's findings and limits: Those patients showing graft-donor T cell macrochimerism displayed high graft-versus-host to host-versus-graft clonal ratios in allografts. Detected in recipient marrow were GvH clones, some of which were first observed in ileum or blood.

This clone has a single count. The antigen is not known. Profiling relied on immunoSEQ multiplex PCR, and the TCRdb table lists in-frame clones only, not all of them. The sample has tens of thousands of clones, around 76% seen once. From the graft tissue, intraepithelial and lamina propria lymphocytes were released through processing. V lost 5 bases and J lost 5; bases outside the gene matches: 8. The CDR3 is made up of 15 amino acids. Germline V CDR1 and CDR2: SGHAT, FQNNGV. The source is a human patient who received an intestinal transplant, so some T cells may come from the graft donor. The source was ileum tissue, collected 12 days after intestinal transplant. This chain joins TRBV11-2 and TRBJ2-7; 11 bases map to TRBD2. CDR3 amino acids: CASSRSGTSGDEQYF. The CDR3 DNA sequence: TGTGCCAGCAGCCGCTCCGGGACTAGCGGCGACGAGCAGTACTTC. Variable domain in full (rest from reference TRBV11-2 and TRBJ2-7): EAGVAQSPRYKIIEKRQSVAFWCNPISGHATLYWYQQILGQGPKLLIQFQNNGVVDDSQLPKDRFSAERLKGVDSTLKIQPAKLEDSAVYLCASSRSGTSGDEQYFGPGTRLTVT.